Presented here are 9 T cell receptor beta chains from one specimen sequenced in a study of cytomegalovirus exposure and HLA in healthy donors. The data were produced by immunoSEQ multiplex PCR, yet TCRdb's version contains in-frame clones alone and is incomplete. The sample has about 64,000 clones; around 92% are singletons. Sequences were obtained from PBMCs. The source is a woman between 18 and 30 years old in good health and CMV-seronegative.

In nucleotides, the CDR3 is TGCGCCAGCAGCCAACTACTCACAGGGGGCCTCACTGAAGCTTTCTTT. Translation: CASSQLLTGGLTEAFF. The chain couples TRBV4-1 to TRBJ1-1, with 9 bases aligning to TRBD1. Germline V lookup: CDR1 MGHRA, CDR2 YSYEKL. The CDR3 loop spans 16 amino acids. The V segment lost 2 bases and the J segment 4 bases; nucleotides outside the gene matches: 8.

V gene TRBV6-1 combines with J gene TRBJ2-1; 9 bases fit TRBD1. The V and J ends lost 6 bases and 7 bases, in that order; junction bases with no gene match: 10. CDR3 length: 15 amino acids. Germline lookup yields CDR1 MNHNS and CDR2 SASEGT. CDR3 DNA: TGTGCCAGCAGGGCAACCGGGACAGGGAGAAATGAGCAGTTCTTC. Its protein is CASRATGTGRNEQFF.

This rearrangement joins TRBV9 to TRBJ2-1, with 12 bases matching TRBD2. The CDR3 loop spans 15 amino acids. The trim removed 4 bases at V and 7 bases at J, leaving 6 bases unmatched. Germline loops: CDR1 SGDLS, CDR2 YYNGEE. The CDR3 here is CASSTTSGGQNEQFF. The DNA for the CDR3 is TGTGCCAGCAGCACAACTAGCGGGGGGCAGAATGAGCAGTTCTTC.

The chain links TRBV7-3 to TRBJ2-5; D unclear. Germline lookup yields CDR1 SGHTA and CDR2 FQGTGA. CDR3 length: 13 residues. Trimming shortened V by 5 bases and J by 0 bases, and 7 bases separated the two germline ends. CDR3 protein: CASSARYQETQYF. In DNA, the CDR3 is TGTGCCAGCAGCGCACGGTACCAAGAGACCCAGTACTTC. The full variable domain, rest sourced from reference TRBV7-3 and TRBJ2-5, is GAGVSQTPSNKVTEKGKYVELRCDPISGHTALYWYRQSLGQGPEFLIYFQGTGAADDSGLPNDRFFAVRPEGSVSTLKIQRTERGDSAVYLCASSARYQETQYFGPGTRLLVL.

The DNA of the CDR3 is TGTGCCAGCAGCGAGCAATCTGGAAACACCATATATTTT. This codes for CASSEQSGNTIYF. The V gene is TRBV7-8, the J gene TRBJ1-3; no clear D. V was shortened by 5 bases and J by 1 base, with 6 bases between the two germline ends. Germline V gene lookup returns CDR1 SGHVS and CDR2 FQNEAQ. The CDR3 covers 13 residues.

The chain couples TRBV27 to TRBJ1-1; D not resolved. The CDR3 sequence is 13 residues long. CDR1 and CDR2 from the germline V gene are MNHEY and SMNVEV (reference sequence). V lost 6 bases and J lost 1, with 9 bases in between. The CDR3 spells CASSGWPNTEAFF. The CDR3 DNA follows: TGTGCCAGCAGCGGGTGGCCGAACACTGAAGCTTTCTTT.

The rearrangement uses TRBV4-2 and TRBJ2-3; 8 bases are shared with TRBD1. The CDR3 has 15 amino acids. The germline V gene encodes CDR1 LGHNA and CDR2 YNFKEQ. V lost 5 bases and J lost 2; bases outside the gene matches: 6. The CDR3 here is CASSAGQVYTDTQYF. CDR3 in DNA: TGTGCCAGCAGCGCGGGACAGGTATACACAGATACGCAGTATTTT.

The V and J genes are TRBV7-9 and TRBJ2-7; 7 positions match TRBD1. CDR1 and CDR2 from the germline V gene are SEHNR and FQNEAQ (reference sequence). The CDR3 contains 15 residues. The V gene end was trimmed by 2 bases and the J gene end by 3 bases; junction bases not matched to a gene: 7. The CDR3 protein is CASSLLDRPNYEQYF. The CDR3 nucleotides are TGTGCCAGCAGCTTATTGGACAGGCCCAACTACGAGCAGTACTTC. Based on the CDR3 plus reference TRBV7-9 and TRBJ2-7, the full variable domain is DTGVSQNPRHKITKRGQNVTFRCDPISEHNRLYWYRQTLGQGPEFLTYFQNEAQLEKSRLLSDRFSAERPKGSFSTLEIQRTEQGDSAMYLCASSLLDRPNYEQYFGPGTRLTVT.

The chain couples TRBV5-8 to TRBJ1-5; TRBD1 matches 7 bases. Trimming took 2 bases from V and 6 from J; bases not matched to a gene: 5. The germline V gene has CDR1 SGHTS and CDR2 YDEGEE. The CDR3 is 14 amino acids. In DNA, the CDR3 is TGTGCCAGCAGCTTTTACAGGGGCAGTCAGCCCCAGCATTTT. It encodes CASSFYRGSQPQHF.